Shown below are 20 T cell receptor beta chains from a single sample sequenced in a study of shared clonotypes between healthy human individuals. Using immunoSEQ multiplex PCR, the repertoire was profiled, and TCRdb retains in-frame clones only, with some absent. The data contain some 530,000 clones, 70% to 85% of them singletons. Sample: PBMCs. The receptors derive from a woman in her 40s in good health. Some clones in this sample may be carry-over from other donors' samples.

This clone turned up a few times. The chain combines TRBV11-2 with TRBJ1-1; 7 bases are a match to TRBD1. CDR1 is SGHAT, CDR2 FQNNGV, per germline. The CDR3 totals 15 residues. V was pared by 0 bases and J by 4 bases, with 5 bases of the junction left unmatched. The CDR3 sequence: CASSLDPGGGTEAFF. The CDR3 bases are TGTGCCAGCAGCTTAGATCCAGGGGGTGGCACTGAAGCTTTCTTT.

This clone came up once. This chain uses TRBV5-6 with TRBJ1-1; D gene ambiguous. The germline V gene encodes CDR1 SGHDT and CDR2 YYEEEE. With 3 bases removed from V and 2 bases from J, the gap between germline ends came to 11 bases. The CDR3 has 14 amino acids. For the CDR3, the DNA is TGTGCCAGCAGCTGGGAGGGTGGCAACACTGAAGCTTTCTTT. It codes for CASSWEGGNTEAFF.

This clone has just a few counts. The chain combines TRBV29-1 with TRBJ1-1; maybe TRBD1 (5 bases). The CDR3 contains 11 residues. V lost 7 bases and J 4 bases, leaving 10 bases between the germline ends. Germline V gives CDR1 SQVTM, CDR2 ANQGSEA. In nucleotides, the CDR3 is TGCAGCGCGGGGGTCTTCACTGAAGCTTTCTTT. It translates to CSAGVFTEAFF. Together with reference TRBV29-1 and TRBJ1-1, the CDR3 gives the full variable domain: SAVISQKPSRDICQRGTSLTIQCQVDSQVTMMFWYRQQPGQSLTLIATANQGSEATYESGFVIDKFPISRPNLTFSTLTVSNMSPEDSSIYLCSAGVFTEAFFGQGTRLTVV.

This chain joins TRBV4-3 and TRBJ1-3; D not resolved. V gave up 1 base and J gave up 0 bases, with 7 bases separating them. The CDR3 is 15 amino acids. Germline assignment: CDR1 LGHNA and CDR2 YSLEER. CDR3 amino acids: CASSQGRHSGNTIYF. In DNA, the CDR3 is TGCGCCAGCAGCCAAGGCCGGCACTCTGGAAACACCATATATTTT.

The J gene is TRBJ2-5, the V gene TRBV5-1; 7 bases fit TRBD1. The CDR3 loop spans 16 amino acids. With V trimmed by 3 bases and J by 5 bases, 13 bases remained unmatched. Germline CDR1 and CDR2: SGHRS and YFSETQ. The CDR3 region is CASSWRQGAAWETQYF. In nucleotides, the CDR3 is TGCGCCAGCAGCTGGAGACAGGGCGCGGCCTGGGAGACCCAGTACTTC. Using reference TRBV5-1 and TRBJ2-5 for the parts outside the CDR3, the full variable domain is KAGVTQTPRYLIKTRGQQVTLSCSPISGHRSVSWYQQTPGQGLQFLFEYFSETQRNKGNFPGRFSGRQFSNSRSEMNVSTLELGDSALYLCASSWRQGAAWETQYFGPGTRLLVL.

J is TRBJ2-7 and V is TRBV19, with TRBD2 matching 12 bases. CDR3 length: 15 residues. V lost 4 bases, J lost 6 bases, and 7 bases stayed unmatched. Germline V gives CDR1 LNHDA, CDR2 SQIVND (reference sequence). The CDR3 is CASSTPGLAGGEQYF. Here the CDR3 DNA reads TGTGCCAGTAGTACCCCGGGACTAGCGGGCGGCGAGCAGTACTTC.

This sequence joins TRBV28 and TRBJ1-3; D not certain. From germline, CDR1 is MDHEN and CDR2 SYDVKM. This CDR3 comprises 13 residues. V was cut by 1 base and J by 8 bases, with 9 bases left in between. CDR3 sequence (DNA): TGTGCCAGCAGTTTATCTGCGGCAGACACCATATATTTT. Translating gives CASSLSAADTIYF.

CDR3 nucleotide sequence: TGCAGCGTTGAGGGTCCAGGGGGACCAGGGACCCAGTACTTC. This encodes CSVEGPGGPGTQYF. This rearrangement joins TRBV29-1 to TRBJ2-5; the match to TRBD1 covers 7 bases. The germline gives CDR1 SQVTM, CDR2 ANQGSEA. The CDR3 has 14 residues. The V and J ends lost 3 bases and 7 bases, in that order; junction bases with no gene match: 11.

The CDR3 is CASSRGGLPYEQYF. The CDR3 DNA sequence: TGTGCCAGCAGTCGGGGGGGACTACCGTACGAGCAGTACTTC. This rearrangement joins TRBV28 to TRBJ2-7; the match to TRBD2 covers 8 bases. V lost 5 bases, J lost 4 bases, and 7 bases stayed unmatched. The CDR3 runs to 14 residues. Germline CDR1 is MDHEN and CDR2 is SYDVKM.

The table lists this clone with a few counts. This chain connects TRBV7-2 to TRBJ1-1; TRBD1 is a possible D gene (6 bases). Trimming left V 1 base short and J 4 bases short, with 13 bases between. The CDR3 covers 15 residues. The germline V gene has CDR1 SGHTA and CDR2 FQGNSA. CDR3 region: CASSLDQGFGTEAFF. CDR3 sequence (DNA): TGTGCCAGCAGCTTAGATCAGGGGTTCGGCACTGAAGCTTTCTTT.

CDR3 nucleotide sequence: TGCGCCAGCAGCAAAATAGCGGGTGATACAGATACGCAGTATTTT. Protein: CASSKIAGDTDTQYF. The V gene is TRBV5-1, the J gene TRBJ2-3; 7 bases are a match to TRBD2. The CDR3 sequence is 15 residues long. Per germline, CDR1 SGHRS and CDR2 YFSETQ. V lost 4 bases to trimming and J lost 3 bases; unmatched junction nucleotides: 8. Supplemented by reference TRBV5-1 and TRBJ2-3, the full variable domain reads KAGVTQTPRYLIKTRGQQVTLSCSPISGHRSVSWYQQTPGQGLQFLFEYFSETQRNKGNFPGRFSGRQFSNSRSEMNVSTLELGDSALYLCASSKIAGDTDTQYFGPGTRLTVL.

V is TRBV7-3 and J is TRBJ2-1, with 11 bases lining up with TRBD1. The V gene's germline CDR1 is SGHTA and CDR2 FQGTGA. With 6 bases clipped from V and 4 bases from J, the junction kept 5 bases outside the gene matches. CDR3 length: 15 residues. The CDR3 coding sequence is TGTGCCAGCAGTTCCGGGACAGGGGGGTACAATGAGCAGTTCTTC. Translating gives CASSSGTGGYNEQFF.

Comments on this clone: A far larger clone is a single base away, which makes a read error likely. The sample has other DNA sequences that encode this CDR3 too. V and J are TRBV1 and TRBJ1-1; the D call in the table, TRBD1, was not verified against the DNA. TRBV1 is classified as a pseudogene. The CDR3 has 15 amino acids. CDR3 loop: CTSSQEDRENTEAFF. CDR3 sequence (DNA): TGCACTAGCAGCCAAGAAGACAGGGAGAACACTGAAGCTTTCTTT.

The J gene is TRBJ2-7, the V gene TRBV10-3; 8 positions match TRBD1. Per germline, CDR1 ENHRY and CDR2 SYGVKD. The CDR3 totals 14 residues. The V and J ends lost 6 bases and 6 bases, in that order; junction bases with no gene match: 10. Here the CDR3 DNA reads TGTGCCATCAGGGATGGACAGGGAAGGGGCGAGCAGTACTTC. Its translation is CAIRDGQGRGEQYF.

This clone turned up a few times. This chain joins TRBV11-2 and TRBJ1-3; the D is unclear. The CDR3 is made up of 14 amino acids. Per germline, CDR1 SGHAT and CDR2 FQNNGV. Trimming took 5 bases from V and 4 from J, leaving 12 bases between them. Here the CDR3 reads CASSPRAPGNTIYF. Here the CDR3 DNA reads TGTGCCAGCAGCCCTAGAGCACCGGGAAACACCATATATTTT.

V usage is TRBV6-1 and J usage is TRBJ1-1, with 10 nucleotides matching TRBD1. Germline values: CDR1 MNHNS, CDR2 SASEGT. The CDR3 spans 18 residues. The junction had 13 bases not matched to a gene; V was cut back by 2 bases and J by 4 bases. The CDR3 sequence is CASSEQPLGQGTGTEAFF. The CDR3 DNA reads as TGTGCCAGCAGTGAACAACCACTGGGACAGGGGACGGGCACTGAAGCTTTCTTT.

This clone was seen at least ten times. The rearrangement uses TRBV7-2 and TRBJ2-7; 8 bases line up with TRBD2. The V gene's germline CDR1 is SGHTA and CDR2 FQGNSA. The V gene end was trimmed by 1 base and the J gene end by 7 bases; junction bases not matched to a gene: 15. The CDR3 totals 17 residues. The chain's CDR3 is CASSLVATGGGQGEQYF. CDR3 bases: TGTGCCAGCAGCTTAGTGGCTACGGGCGGGGGGCAAGGGGAGCAGTACTTC.

This chain connects TRBV6-5 to TRBJ2-3, with D tentatively TRBD1 (6 bases). Germline assignment: CDR1 MNHEY and CDR2 SVGAGI. The V end was cut by 4 bases, the J end by 6 bases, with 11 bases between. This CDR3 is 13 amino acids long. As DNA, the CDR3 is TGTGCCAGCAGTTCTTCCAGGGGTGATACGCAGTATTTT. Residues: CASSSSRGDTQYF.

This clone has only one observation. The chain couples TRBV10-2 to TRBJ1-2; 7 bases fit TRBD1. J lost 8 bases, V lost 7 bases, and 7 bases had no gene match. The V gene's germline CDR1 is WSHSY and CDR2 SAAADI. The CDR3 is made up of 12 amino acids. The CDR3 nucleotides are TGCGCCAGCACCACAGGGGATGTAGGCTACACCTTC. Translation: CASTTGDVGYTF.

The chain joins TRBV15 to TRBJ1-5; D call uncertain. This CDR3 spans 14 amino acids. In germline, CDR1 is LNHNV, CDR2 YYDKDF (reference sequence). V was trimmed by 0 bases and J by 7 bases, leaving 10 bases between them. CDR3 region: CATSRDRRNQPQHF. As DNA, the CDR3 is TGTGCCACCAGCAGAGATCGTAGGAACCAGCCCCAGCATTTT.